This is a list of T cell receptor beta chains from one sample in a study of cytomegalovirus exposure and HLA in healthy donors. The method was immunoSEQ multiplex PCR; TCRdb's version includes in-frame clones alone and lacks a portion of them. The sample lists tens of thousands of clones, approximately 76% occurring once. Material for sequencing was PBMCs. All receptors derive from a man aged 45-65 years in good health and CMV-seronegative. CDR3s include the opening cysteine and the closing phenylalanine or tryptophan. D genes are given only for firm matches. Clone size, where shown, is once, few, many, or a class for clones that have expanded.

cdr3_aa: CASSLAVDGNQPQHF
cdr3_nt: TGTGCCAGCAGCTTAGCGGTAGATGGCAATCAGCCCCAGCATTTT
clone_size: once
d_call: NA
j_call: TRBJ1-5
v_call: TRBV7-9

cdr3_aa: CASSQKSGTGTSPLHF
cdr3_nt: TGTGCCAGCAGCCAAAAATCCGGGACAGGGACTTCACCCCTCCACTTT
clone_size: NA
d_call: TRBD1
j_call: TRBJ1-6
v_call: TRBV14

cdr3_aa: CASSYFQGPFYGYTF
cdr3_nt: TGTGCCAGCAGTTACTTTCAGGGCCCCTTCTATGGCTACACCTTC
clone_size: NA
d_call: NA
j_call: TRBJ1-2
v_call: TRBV6-5

cdr3_aa: CASSYLAGGNEGYTF
cdr3_nt: TGTGCCAGCAGTTACCTAGCAGGGGGCAATGAGGGCTACACCTTC
clone_size: NA
d_call: TRBD1
j_call: TRBJ1-2
v_call: TRBV6-5

cdr3_aa: CASSEDEGSSEKLFF
cdr3_nt: TGTGCCAGCAGTGAAGACGAGGGAAGCTCCGAAAAACTGTTTTTT
clone_size: NA
d_call: NA
j_call: TRBJ1-4
v_call: TRBV6-1

cdr3_aa: CAWSSPVGRGAEKLFF
cdr3_nt: TGTGCCTGGAGTTCCCCCGTGGGCAGGGGAGCCGAAAAACTGTTTTTT
clone_size: NA
d_call: NA
j_call: TRBJ1-4
v_call: TRBV30

cdr3_aa: CAWSAWDRVGYTF
cdr3_nt: TGTGCCTGGAGCGCCTGGGACAGGGTGGGCTACACCTTC
clone_size: NA
d_call: TRBD1
j_call: TRBJ1-2
v_call: TRBV30

cdr3_aa: CASRLGGQGANSPLHF
cdr3_nt: TGTGCCAGCAGATTGGGGGGGCAGGGGGCGAATTCACCCCTCCACTTT
clone_size: NA
d_call: TRBD1
j_call: TRBJ1-6
v_call: TRBV7-2

cdr3_aa: CASRAGQGNQPQHF
cdr3_nt: TGTGCCAGCAGAGCTGGACAGGGCAATCAGCCCCAGCATTTT
clone_size: NA
d_call: TRBD1
j_call: TRBJ1-5
v_call: TRBV6-6

cdr3_aa: CASRRDRVQETQYF
cdr3_nt: TGTGCCAGCAGACGCGACAGGGTCCAAGAGACCCAGTACTTC
clone_size: NA
d_call: TRBD1
j_call: TRBJ2-5
v_call: TRBV6-1

cdr3_aa: CASSGGVQVETQYF
cdr3_nt: TGTGCCAGCAGCGGGGGGGTACAGGTGGAGACCCAGTACTTC
clone_size: once
d_call: NA
j_call: TRBJ2-5
v_call: TRBV9

cdr3_aa: CASRGRGRDTGELFF
cdr3_nt: TGTGCCAGCCGGGGACGGGGGAGGGACACCGGGGAGCTGTTTTTT
clone_size: few
d_call: TRBD2
j_call: TRBJ2-2
v_call: TRBV4-2

cdr3_aa: CASSAGGRGLEQYF
cdr3_nt: TGTGCCAGCAGTGCAGGGGGCAGGGGATTGGAGCAGTACTTC
clone_size: NA
d_call: TRBD1
j_call: TRBJ2-7
v_call: TRBV28

cdr3_aa: CASSLARWDRGLYEQYF
cdr3_nt: TGTGCCAGCAGCTTGGCGAGGTGGGACAGGGGTCTCTACGAGCAGTACTTC
clone_size: once
d_call: TRBD1
j_call: TRBJ2-7
v_call: TRBV5-6

cdr3_aa: CASSSGTSARNEQFF
cdr3_nt: TGTGCCAGCAGCTCGGGGACTAGCGCGAGGAATGAGCAGTTCTTC
clone_size: NA
d_call: TRBD2
j_call: TRBJ2-1
v_call: TRBV9

cdr3_aa: CASSMAVPHTQYF
cdr3_nt: TGTGCCAGTAGTATGGCAGTACCCCATACGCAGTATTTT
clone_size: few
d_call: NA
j_call: TRBJ2-3
v_call: TRBV19

cdr3_aa: CASTNGETQYF
cdr3_nt: TGTGCCAGCACCAACGGAGAGACCCAGTACTTC
clone_size: NA
d_call: NA
j_call: TRBJ2-5
v_call: TRBV25-1

cdr3_aa: CASSLDGTYYSGANVLTF
cdr3_nt: TGTGCCAGCAGCTTGGACGGGACATACTACTCTGGGGCCAACGTCCTGACTTTC
clone_size: NA
d_call: NA
j_call: TRBJ2-6
v_call: TRBV5-5

cdr3_aa: CSEQGASEQFF
cdr3_nt: TGCAGTGAACAGGGGGCCTCGGAGCAGTTCTTC
clone_size: NA
d_call: TRBD1
j_call: TRBJ2-1
v_call: TRBV20-1

cdr3_aa: CAWSVQDRFNYGYTF
cdr3_nt: TGTGCCTGGAGTGTACAGGACAGATTTAACTATGGCTACACCTTC
clone_size: NA
d_call: NA
j_call: TRBJ1-2
v_call: TRBV30

cdr3_aa: CASSYTAVNEKLFF
cdr3_nt: TGTGCCAGCAGTTACACCGCAGTTAATGAAAAACTGTTTTTT
clone_size: once
d_call: NA
j_call: TRBJ1-4
v_call: TRBV6-5

cdr3_aa: CASRPGQGANTEAFF
cdr3_nt: TGTGCCAGCAGGCCGGGACAGGGGGCTAACACTGAAGCTTTCTTT
clone_size: NA
d_call: TRBD1
j_call: TRBJ1-1
v_call: TRBV27

cdr3_aa: CASSQRDHTGELFF
cdr3_nt: TGTGCCAGCAGCCAACGGGATCACACCGGGGAGCTGTTTTTT
clone_size: NA
d_call: NA
j_call: TRBJ2-2
v_call: TRBV5-4

cdr3_aa: CASREDRGTYNEQFF
cdr3_nt: TGTGCCAGCAGAGAAGACAGGGGAACCTACAATGAGCAGTTCTTC
clone_size: NA
d_call: TRBD1
j_call: TRBJ2-1
v_call: TRBV27

cdr3_aa: CASSLGAGGTYNEQFF
cdr3_nt: TGTGCCAGCAGCTTGGGAGCGGGGGGGACATACAATGAGCAGTTCTTC
clone_size: NA
d_call: TRBD2
j_call: TRBJ2-1
v_call: TRBV5-6

cdr3_aa: CASSLGGANTEAFF
cdr3_nt: TGTGCCAGCAGCTTAGGTGGAGCGAACACTGAAGCTTTCTTT
clone_size: NA
d_call: NA
j_call: TRBJ1-1
v_call: TRBV7-6

cdr3_aa: CSVEDNQGLVYEQYF
cdr3_nt: TGCAGCGTTGAAGATAACCAGGGCCTGGTTTACGAGCAGTACTTC
clone_size: NA
d_call: NA
j_call: TRBJ2-7
v_call: TRBV29-1

cdr3_aa: CASSTFPRASQETQYF
cdr3_nt: TGTGCCAGTAGTACCTTCCCCAGGGCTTCACAAGAGACCCAGTACTTC
clone_size: NA
d_call: NA
j_call: TRBJ2-5
v_call: TRBV19

cdr3_aa: CASSLQGAGTDTQYF
cdr3_nt: TGCGCCAGCAGCTTGCAGGGGGCGGGCACAGATACGCAGTATTTT
clone_size: NA
d_call: TRBD1
j_call: TRBJ2-3
v_call: TRBV5-1

cdr3_aa: CASSSGLTSSYNEQFF
cdr3_nt: TGCGCCAGCAGCTCAGGACTCACAAGCTCCTACAATGAGCAGTTCTTC
clone_size: NA
d_call: NA
j_call: TRBJ2-1
v_call: TRBV5-1

cdr3_aa: CASGQGGSYEQYF
cdr3_nt: TGTGCCAGCGGGCAGGGGGGCTCCTACGAGCAGTACTTC
clone_size: NA
d_call: NA
j_call: TRBJ2-7
v_call: TRBV6-1

cdr3_aa: CATSSGTGDGYTF
cdr3_nt: TGTGCCACCAGCAGTGGGACAGGGGATGGCTACACCTTC
clone_size: NA
d_call: TRBD1
j_call: TRBJ1-2
v_call: TRBV15

cdr3_aa: CASSRGGVNTEAFF
cdr3_nt: TGTGCCAGCAGTAGGGGGGGAGTGAACACTGAAGCTTTCTTT
clone_size: NA
d_call: NA
j_call: TRBJ1-1
v_call: TRBV28

cdr3_aa: CASSRGSRNEQFF
cdr3_nt: TGTGCCAGTAGCCGAGGGAGTCGAAATGAGCAGTTCTTC
clone_size: once
d_call: NA
j_call: TRBJ2-1
v_call: TRBV19

cdr3_aa: CASSLNAVPEAQYF
cdr3_nt: TGTGCCAGCAGCTTAAACGCAGTCCCAGAGGCCCAGTACTTC
clone_size: NA
d_call: NA
j_call: TRBJ2-5
v_call: TRBV7-2

cdr3_aa: CASSLVQGFSGANVLTF
cdr3_nt: TGCGCCAGCAGCTTGGTGCAGGGTTTCTCTGGGGCCAACGTCCTGACTTTC
clone_size: few
d_call: NA
j_call: TRBJ2-6
v_call: TRBV5-1

cdr3_aa: CASSYYRSNQPQHF
cdr3_nt: TGTGCCAGCAGTTACTACAGGAGCAATCAGCCCCAGCATTTT
clone_size: few
d_call: NA
j_call: TRBJ1-5
v_call: TRBV6-5

cdr3_aa: CASSEARTSSYEQYF
cdr3_nt: TGTGCCAGCAGTGAAGCCCGGACATCATCCTACGAGCAGTACTTC
clone_size: NA
d_call: NA
j_call: TRBJ2-7
v_call: TRBV2

cdr3_aa: CASSLAGGTDTQYF
cdr3_nt: TGTGCCAGCAGTCTAGCGGGTGGCACAGATACGCAGTATTTT
clone_size: NA
d_call: TRBD2
j_call: TRBJ2-3
v_call: TRBV9

cdr3_aa: CASGGSTRTDTQYF
cdr3_nt: TGTGCCAGCGGGGGCTCAACTCGCACAGATACGCAGTATTTT
clone_size: NA
d_call: NA
j_call: TRBJ2-3
v_call: TRBV9

cdr3_aa: CASSLVPLSRAGSYEQYF
cdr3_nt: TGCGCCAGCAGCTTGGTGCCCTTATCAAGGGCGGGGTCCTACGAGCAGTACTTC
clone_size: once
d_call: NA
j_call: TRBJ2-7
v_call: TRBV5-1

cdr3_aa: CAWSVRSGQSYEQYF
cdr3_nt: TGTGCCTGGAGTGTACGTTCAGGGCAGTCCTACGAGCAGTACTTC
clone_size: NA
d_call: NA
j_call: TRBJ2-7
v_call: TRBV30

cdr3_aa: CASGTAGGNEQFF
cdr3_nt: TGTGCTAGCGGGACTGCGGGTGGAAATGAGCAGTTCTTC
clone_size: NA
d_call: TRBD2
j_call: TRBJ2-1
v_call: TRBV7-7

cdr3_aa: CASSSLASGGSYNEQFF
cdr3_nt: TGCGCCAGCAGTAGTTTGGCTAGCGGGGGTTCCTACAATGAGCAGTTCTTC
clone_size: NA
d_call: TRBD2
j_call: TRBJ2-1
v_call: TRBV10-2